This T cell receptor (beta chain) was documented in a study of blood T cell repertoires in COVID-19. Study as a whole: Specimens from acute and convalescent COVID-19 originated in the United States, Italy and Spain. Nucleic acid was either cDNA or gDNA, and it came from T cells, B-cell-depleted T cells, or PBMCs.

The CDR3 covers 14 residues. Trimming stripped 2 bases from V and 11 bases from J, with 18 bases between. CDR1 is SGHTA and CDR2 is FQGNSA in the germline V gene. Original methodology: Amplifying reference gene primers gave estimates of nucleated cell counts. Measured with immunoSEQ multiplex PCR; TCRdb has only the in-frame clones, and not every one. Clone size and V and J calls were adopted from that table, with D and trimming inferred from the DNA. The sample lists about 110,000 clones, 88% occurring once. The chain combines TRBV7-2 with TRBJ1-1, with D maybe TRBD1 (6 bases). Sequencing input: peripheral blood. This receptor was obtained from a human donor in a cohort sampled during active COVID-19. CDR3 nucleotide sequence: TGTGCCAGCAGCTTAAGCCAGGGGATCGGAGTTGCTTTCTTT. The encoded protein is CASSLSQGIGVAFF.